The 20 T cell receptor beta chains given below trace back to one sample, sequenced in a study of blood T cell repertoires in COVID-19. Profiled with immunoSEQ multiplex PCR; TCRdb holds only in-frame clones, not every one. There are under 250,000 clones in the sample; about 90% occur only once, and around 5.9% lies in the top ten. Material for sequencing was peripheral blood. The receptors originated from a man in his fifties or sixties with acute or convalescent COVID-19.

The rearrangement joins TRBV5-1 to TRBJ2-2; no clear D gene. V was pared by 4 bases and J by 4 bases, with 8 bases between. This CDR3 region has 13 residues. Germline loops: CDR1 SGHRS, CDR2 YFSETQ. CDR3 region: CASSTGSTGELFF. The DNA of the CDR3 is TGCGCCAGCAGCACGGGTTCCACCGGGGAGCTGTTTTTT.

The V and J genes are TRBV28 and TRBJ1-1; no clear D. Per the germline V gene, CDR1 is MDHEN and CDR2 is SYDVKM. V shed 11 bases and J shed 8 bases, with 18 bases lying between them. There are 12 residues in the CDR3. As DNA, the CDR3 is TGTGCCGGCTCGGGAAATCGAAGGGAAGCTTTCTTT. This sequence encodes CAGSGNRREAFF. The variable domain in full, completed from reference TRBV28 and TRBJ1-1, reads DVKVTQSSRYLVKRTGEKVFLECVQDMDHENMFWYRQDPGLGLRLIYFSYDVKMKEKGDIPEGYSVSREKKERFSLILESASTNQTSMYLCAGSGNRREAFFGQGTRLTVV.

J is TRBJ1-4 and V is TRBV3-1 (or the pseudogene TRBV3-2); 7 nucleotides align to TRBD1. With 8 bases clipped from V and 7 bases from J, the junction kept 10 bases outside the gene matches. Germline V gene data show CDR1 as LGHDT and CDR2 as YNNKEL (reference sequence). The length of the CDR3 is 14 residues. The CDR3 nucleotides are TGTGCCAGCTCAAGGGGGCTTCGGGGTGAAAAACTGTTTTTT. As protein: CASSRGLRGEKLFF.

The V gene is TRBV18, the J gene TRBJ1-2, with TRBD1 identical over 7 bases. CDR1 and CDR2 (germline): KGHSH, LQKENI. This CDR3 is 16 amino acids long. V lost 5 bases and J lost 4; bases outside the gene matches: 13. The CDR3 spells CASSASSDRAGYGYTF. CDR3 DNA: TGTGCCAGCTCAGCCTCTTCCGACAGGGCGGGCTATGGCTACACCTTC.

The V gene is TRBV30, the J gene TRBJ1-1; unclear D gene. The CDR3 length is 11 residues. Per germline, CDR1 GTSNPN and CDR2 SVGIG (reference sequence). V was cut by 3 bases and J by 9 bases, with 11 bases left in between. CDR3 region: CAWRRTEKAFF. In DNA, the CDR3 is TGTGCCTGGAGGAGAACCGAGAAAGCTTTCTTT.

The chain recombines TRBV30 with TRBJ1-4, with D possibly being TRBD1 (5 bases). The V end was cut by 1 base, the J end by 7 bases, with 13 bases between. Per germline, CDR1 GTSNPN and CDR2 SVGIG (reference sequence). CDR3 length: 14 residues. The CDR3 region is CAWSGGGGSEKLFF. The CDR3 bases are TGTGCCTGGAGTGGTGGGGGAGGTAGTGAAAAACTGTTTTTT.

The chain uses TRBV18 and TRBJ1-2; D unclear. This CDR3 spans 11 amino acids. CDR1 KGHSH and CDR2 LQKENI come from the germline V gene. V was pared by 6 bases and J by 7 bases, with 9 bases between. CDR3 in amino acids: CASSREGGYTF. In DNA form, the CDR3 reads TGTGCCAGCTCGAGGGAGGGTGGCTACACCTTC. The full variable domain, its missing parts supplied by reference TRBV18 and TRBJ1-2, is NAGVMQNPRHLVRRRGQEARLRCSPMKGHSHVYWYRQLPEEGLKFMVYLQKENIIDESGMPKERFSAEFPKEGPSILRIQQVVRGDSAAYFCASSREGGYTFGSGTRLTVV.

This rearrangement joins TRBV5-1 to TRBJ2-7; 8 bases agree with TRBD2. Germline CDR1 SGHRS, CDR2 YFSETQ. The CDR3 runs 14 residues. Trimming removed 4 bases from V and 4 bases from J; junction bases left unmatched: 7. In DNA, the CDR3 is TGCGCCAGCAGCACCAGCGGGAGTTGGTACGAGCAGTACTTC. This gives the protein CASSTSGSWYEQYF.

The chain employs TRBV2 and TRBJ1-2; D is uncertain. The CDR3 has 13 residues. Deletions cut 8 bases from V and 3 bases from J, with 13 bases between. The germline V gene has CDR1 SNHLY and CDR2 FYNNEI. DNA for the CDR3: TGTGCCAGCCGGTGGAGGGTGGACTATGGCTACACCTTC. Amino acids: CASRWRVDYGYTF.

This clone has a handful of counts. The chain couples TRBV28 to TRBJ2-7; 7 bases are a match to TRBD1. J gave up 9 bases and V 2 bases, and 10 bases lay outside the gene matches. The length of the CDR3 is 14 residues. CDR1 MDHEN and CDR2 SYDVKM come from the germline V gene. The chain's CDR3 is CASSLPMTGYGQYF. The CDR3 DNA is TGTGCCAGCAGTTTACCGATGACAGGGTATGGGCAGTACTTC.

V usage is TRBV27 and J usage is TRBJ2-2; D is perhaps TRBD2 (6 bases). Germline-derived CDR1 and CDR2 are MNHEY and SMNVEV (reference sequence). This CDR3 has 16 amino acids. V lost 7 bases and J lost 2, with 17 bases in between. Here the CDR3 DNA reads TGTGCCAGCAAGTGGGGCGGGGCGGCAAACACCGGGGAGCTGTTTTTT. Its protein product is CASKWGGAANTGELFF.

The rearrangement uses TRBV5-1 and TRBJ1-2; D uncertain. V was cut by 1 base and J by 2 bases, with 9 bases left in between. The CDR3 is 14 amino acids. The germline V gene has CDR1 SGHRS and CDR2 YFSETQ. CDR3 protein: CASSLTDPNYGYTF. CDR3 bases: TGCGCCAGCAGCTTGACAGACCCGAACTATGGCTACACCTTC.

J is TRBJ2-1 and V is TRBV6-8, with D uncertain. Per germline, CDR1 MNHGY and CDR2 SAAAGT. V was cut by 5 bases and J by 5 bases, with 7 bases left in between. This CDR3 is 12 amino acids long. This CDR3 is CASSIYDNEQFF. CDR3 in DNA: TGTGCCAGCAGTATCTATGACAATGAGCAGTTCTTC.

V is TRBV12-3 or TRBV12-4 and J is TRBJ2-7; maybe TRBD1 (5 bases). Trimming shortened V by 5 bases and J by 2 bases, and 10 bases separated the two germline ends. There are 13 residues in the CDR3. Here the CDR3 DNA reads TGTGCCAGCAGTCCGACAGCTCCCTACGAGCAGTACTTC. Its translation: CASSPTAPYEQYF.

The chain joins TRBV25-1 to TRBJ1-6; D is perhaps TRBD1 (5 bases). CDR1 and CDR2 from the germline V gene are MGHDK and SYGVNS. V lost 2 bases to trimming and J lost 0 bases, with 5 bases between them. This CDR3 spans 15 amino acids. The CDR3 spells CASSEDSSYNSPLHF. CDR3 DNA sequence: TGTGCCAGCAGTGAAGACAGCTCCTATAATTCACCCCTCCACTTT.

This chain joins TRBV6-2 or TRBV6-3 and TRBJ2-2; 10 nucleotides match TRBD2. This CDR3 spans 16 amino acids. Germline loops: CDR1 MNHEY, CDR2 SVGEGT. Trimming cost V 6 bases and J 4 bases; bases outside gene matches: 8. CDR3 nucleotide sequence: TGTGCCAGCAGCCCTTCGGGACTAGCGACCACCGGGGAGCTGTTTTTT. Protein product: CASSPSGLATTGELFF.

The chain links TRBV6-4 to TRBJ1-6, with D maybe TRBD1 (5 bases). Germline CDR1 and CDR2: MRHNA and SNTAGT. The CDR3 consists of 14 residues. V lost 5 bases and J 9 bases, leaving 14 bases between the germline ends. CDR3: CASSNRDGGSPLHF. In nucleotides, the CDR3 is TGTGCCAGCAGTAACCGGGACGGGGGTTCACCCCTCCACTTT.

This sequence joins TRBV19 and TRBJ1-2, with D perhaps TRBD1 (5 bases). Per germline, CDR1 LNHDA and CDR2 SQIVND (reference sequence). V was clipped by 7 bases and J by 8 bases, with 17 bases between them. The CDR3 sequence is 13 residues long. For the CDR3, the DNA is TGTGCCAGTACTGCAGGGCTGGGTACAGGCTACACCTTC. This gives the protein CASTAGLGTGYTF.

The CDR3 DNA reads TGTGCCACCAGTGATACTGGGACTAGCGGGTCTTACAACTCCTACAATGAGCAGTTCTTC. Amino acids: CATSDTGTSGSYNSYNEQFF. The rearrangement uses TRBV24-1 and TRBJ2-1, with 12 bases fitting TRBD2. Germline lookup yields CDR1 KGHDR and CDR2 SFDVKD. CDR3 size: 20 residues. Germline trimming cut 3 bases from V and 0 bases from J; bases unmatched to any gene: 11.

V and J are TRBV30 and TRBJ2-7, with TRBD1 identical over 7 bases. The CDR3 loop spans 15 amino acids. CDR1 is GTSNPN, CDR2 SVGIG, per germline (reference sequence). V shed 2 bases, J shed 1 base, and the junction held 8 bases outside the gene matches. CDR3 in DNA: TGTGCCTGGAGTCCGCCAGGGGGAAGGTCCTACGAGCAGTACTTC. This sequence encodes CAWSPPGGRSYEQYF.